This T cell receptor (beta chain) is drawn from a study of cytomegalovirus exposure and HLA in healthy donors. The donors were members of the validation cohort comprising approximately 120 subjects, separate from the approximately 630-subject first cohort. This CDR3 spans 17 amino acids. V lost 1 base to trimming and J lost 0 bases; unmatched junction nucleotides: 4. Germline CDR1 is SEHNR and CDR2 is FQNEAQ (reference sequence). The table came from immunoSEQ multiplex PCR; TCRdb's copy has only in-frame clones and leaves some out. This repertoire shows around 100,000 clones, 85% found once; its top ten account for approximately 22%. As to this clone: What it binds is not known.

Whole-study findings and limits: One later analysis, an examination of the 120 validation repertoires, found that first-cohort TCR clusters tended to co-occur in them.

The chain recombines TRBV7-9 with TRBJ2-1, with 9 positions matching TRBD2. The receptor's source is a young man in good health and CMV-seropositive. The sample was PBMCs. The CDR3 is CASSLVGLATSYNEQFF. The CDR3 DNA is TGTGCCAGCAGCTTAGTAGGACTAGCGACCTCCTACAATGAGCAGTTCTTC.